The rows below give T cell receptor beta chains drawn from one sample of a study of shared clonotypes between healthy human individuals. Using immunoSEQ multiplex PCR, the repertoire was profiled, and TCRdb retains in-frame clones only, with some absent. The repertoire holds 2 million to 2.5 million clones, with about 92% as singletons. The sequenced sample consisted of naive CD8+ T cells from PBMCs. The receptor source for this set is a man between 18 and 29 years old in good health. Some clones in this sample may be carry-over from other donors' samples. Each CDR3 is given with its conserved first and last residue. D genes are given only for firm matches. Not every row has a clone size; where given, it reads once, few, many or a size class.

clone size,V gene,CDR3 length,J gene,D gene,CDR3 protein,CDR3 DNA
NA,TRBV11-2,16,TRBJ2-7,TRBD1,CASSSTRDRGSYEQYF,TGTGCCAGCAGCTCTACGCGGGACAGGGGTTCCTACGAGCAGTACTTC
once,TRBV27,13,TRBJ2-7,NA,CASSSGPSYEQYF,TGTGCCAGCAGTTCCGGACCTTCCTACGAGCAGTACTTC
NA,TRBV28,16,TRBJ2-7,TRBD1,CASSFSPGQGSYEQYF,TGTGCCAGCAGTTTCTCTCCGGGACAGGGGTCTTACGAGCAGTACTTC
NA,TRBV7-6,18,TRBJ2-6,NA,CASSPYRGHRSGANVLTF,TGTGCCAGCAGCCCCTACCGAGGACACCGCTCTGGGGCCAACGTCCTGACTTTC
NA,TRBV9,16,TRBJ1-5,NA,CASSVEPEAGSQPQHF,TGTGCCAGCAGCGTAGAACCCGAAGCCGGTTCGCAGCCCCAGCATTTT
NA,TRBV5-6,13,TRBJ2-7,NA,CASSPGTTYEQYF,TGTGCCAGCAGCCCCGGGACCACCTACGAGCAGTACTTC
NA,TRBV5-1,16,TRBJ1-4,NA,CASSDKQGTGNEKLFF,TGCGCCAGCAGCGATAAGCAGGGGACCGGGAATGAAAAACTGTTTTTT
NA,TRBV27,14,TRBJ2-3,NA,CASSFLSSTDTQYF,TGTGCCAGCAGTTTTCTATCAAGCACAGATACGCAGTATTTT
NA,TRBV11-2,15,TRBJ2-5,NA,CASSDGPGALETQYF,TGTGCCAGCAGCGACGGGCCAGGGGCGCTGGAGACCCAGTACTTC
NA,TRBV28,15,TRBJ2-1,TRBD2,CASSQSGRASNEQFF,TGTGCCAGCAGTCAAAGCGGGAGGGCCTCCAATGAGCAGTTCTTC
NA,TRBV10-3,14,TRBJ2-7,TRBD1,CAISAGRGINEQYF,TGTGCCATCAGTGCGGGCAGGGGGATCAACGAGCAGTACTTC
NA,TRBV6-6,15,TRBJ2-7,NA,CASSYVGISSYEQYF,TGTGCCAGCAGTTACGTCGGGATTAGTTCCTACGAGCAGTACTTC
once,TRBV7-9,13,TRBJ1-1,NA,CASSLELNTEAFF,TGTGCCAGCAGCTTAGAGCTGAACACTGAAGCTTTCTTT
NA,TRBV6-7,14,TRBJ2-7,NA,CASSRGTFSYEQYF,TGTGCCAGCAGTAGAGGGACATTTTCCTACGAGCAGTACTTC
NA,TRBV27,18,TRBJ2-3,TRBD2,CASSQIGTSGMSTDTQYF,TGTGCCAGCAGTCAGATCGGGACTAGCGGGATGTCCACAGATACGCAGTATTTT
NA,TRBV2,15,TRBJ1-2,NA,CASSEAVGGADGYTF,TGTGCCAGCAGTGAAGCCGTCGGGGGCGCAGATGGCTACACCTTC
NA,TRBV25-1,16,TRBJ2-1,NA,CASSADRFSSYNEQFF,TGTGCCAGCAGTGCTGACAGGTTCAGCTCCTACAATGAGCAGTTCTTC
NA,TRBV14,14,TRBJ2-2,NA,CASSRTRGTGELFF,TGTGCCAGCAGCCGGACAAGGGGCACCGGGGAGCTGTTTTTT
NA,TRBV28,18,TRBJ2-2,TRBD2,CASSFPPLAGANTGELFF,TGTGCCAGCAGTTTTCCTCCCCTAGCGGGAGCGAACACCGGGGAGCTGTTTTTT